Following are 27 T cell receptor beta chains from one sample sequenced in a study of OX40 agonist ivuxolimab in advanced cancers. The table came from immunoSEQ multiplex PCR; TCRdb's copy has only in-frame clones and leaves some out. Altogether fewer than 65,000 clones are present, approximately 94% being singletons, with the ten largest covering roughly 18%. The specimen comprised CD4+ or CD8+ T cells sorted from blood, sampled in a trial of the OX40 agonist ivuxolimab. The receptors were gathered from an adult with an advanced solid tumor such as melanoma, head and neck, liver or kidney cancer.

The J gene is TRBJ2-7, the V gene TRBV5-6; possibly TRBD2 for D (5 bases). Germline CDR1 is SGHDT and CDR2 is YYEEEE. V lost 6 bases, J lost 1 base, and 14 bases lay in between. This CDR3 contains 14 residues. This CDR3 is CASIEWRQSYEQYF. Written as DNA, the CDR3 is TGTGCCAGCATCGAATGGAGGCAGTCCTACGAGCAGTACTTC.

The rearrangement joins TRBV19 to TRBJ2-7; no clear D gene. Trimming removed 3 bases at V and 5 bases at J, with 5 bases between. CDR3 length equals 11 residues. The germline V gene has CDR1 LNHDA and CDR2 SQIVND (reference sequence). The CDR3 sequence: CASSMRHEQYF. The CDR3 DNA reads TGTGCCAGTAGTATGCGCCACGAGCAGTACTTC.

V gene TRBV7-8 combines with J gene TRBJ2-7, with D maybe TRBD2 (5 bases). V gave up 4 bases and J gave up 7 bases, with 8 bases separating them. CDR1 is SGHVS, CDR2 FQNEAQ, per germline. The length of the CDR3 is 11 residues. CDR3 nucleotides: TGTGCCAGCAGCTCGGGAACAGAGCAGTACTTC. Its protein product is CASSSGTEQYF.

The chain combines TRBV9 with TRBJ2-5, with 9 bases that match TRBD1. The J call may be in error: the DNA end matches TRBJ2-7 better. This CDR3 has 14 amino acids. CDR1 and CDR2 (germline): SGDLS, YYNGEE. This CDR3 reads CASSVAGQGYEQYF. Written as DNA, the CDR3 is TGTGCCAGCAGCGTAGCGGGACAGGGCTACGAGCAGTACTTC.

The chain is built from TRBV4-1 and TRBJ1-5; tentatively, D is TRBD1 (5 bases). The V end lost 2 bases, the J end lost 6 bases, and 8 bases lay between the germline ends. The germline CDR1 and CDR2 sequences are MGHRA and YSYEKL. The CDR3 has 13 amino acids. The CDR3: CASSQLGGQPQHF. The CDR3 DNA follows: TGCGCCAGCAGCCAACTGGGGGGTCAGCCCCAGCATTTT.

This rearrangement joins TRBV6-5 to TRBJ1-1; D is ambiguous. The CDR3 contains 11 residues. V lost 0 bases and J lost 6, with 2 bases in between. Germline-derived CDR1 and CDR2 are MNHEY and SVGAGI. The CDR3 region has the DNA TGTGCCAGCAGTTACTCCGCTGAAGCTTTCTTT. It specifies CASSYSAEAFF.

The gene calls are TRBV29-1 and TRBJ1-2, with D possibly being TRBD1 (6 bases). Germline lookup yields CDR1 SQVTM and CDR2 ANQGSEA. This CDR3 has 16 residues. V lost 8 bases, J lost 3 bases, and 25 bases lay in between. The CDR3 region has the DNA TGCAGCCCCGGAAGAACGCGGGACAATTCAGACTATGGCTACACCTTC. This encodes CSPGRTRDNSDYGYTF.

Judged by abundance, this clone is large. Mismatch with germline at one junction end may stem from a read error. J is TRBJ2-7 and V is TRBV2, with D perhaps assigned TRBD1 or TRBD2 (5 bases each). Germline V lookup: CDR1 SNHLY, CDR2 FYNNEI. This CDR3 is 14 amino acids long. The chain's CDR3 is CASSDSGTRRELSF. DNA of the CDR3: TGTGCCAGCAGTGATTCCGGGACGCGGAGAGAGTTGAGCTTC.

The rearrangement links TRBV9 to TRBJ2-3, with TRBD2 identical over 15 bases. CDR3 length: 17 residues. The J segment lost 4 bases and the V segment lost 4 bases, leaving 7 bases of the junction unmatched. CDR1 is SGDLS and CDR2 is YYNGEE in the germline V gene. The CDR3 sequence is CASSPRTSGRVADTQYF. CDR3 DNA sequence: TGTGCCAGCAGCCCAAGGACTAGCGGGAGGGTAGCAGATACGCAGTATTTT.

The chain combines TRBV21-1 with TRBJ2-1; the D call of TRBD2 is as the table states it, not checked on the DNA. TRBV21-1 is a recognized pseudogene. This CDR3 is built from 15 residues. The CDR3 region has the DNA TGTGCCAGCAGCAAAGCGCCGGGGTCTTACAATGAGCAGTTCTTC. Protein: CASSKAPGSYNEQFF.

This sequence joins TRBV28 and TRBJ1-1; D uncertain. CDR3 length: 18 residues. The V and J ends lost 0 bases and 0 bases respectively, with 17 bases between them. Germline V lookup: CDR1 MDHEN, CDR2 SYDVKM. As DNA, the CDR3 is TGTGCCAGCAGTTTATGGCGGCAGGCTGTAACAATGAACACTGAAGCTTTCTTT. Translation gives CASSLWRQAVTMNTEAFF.

This chain links TRBV5-4 with TRBJ2-3, with TRBD1 matching 8 bases. The CDR3 covers 15 residues. V shed 2 bases and J 4 bases; nucleotides not matched to a gene: 6. From germline, CDR1 is SGHNT and CDR2 YYREEE (reference sequence). The DNA for the CDR3 is TGTGCCAGCAGCTTAGGACAGGGATCGGCAGATACGCAGTATTTT. This translates into CASSLGQGSADTQYF.

V usage is TRBV10-3 and J usage is TRBJ2-1; D unresolved. This CDR3 has 14 residues. CDR1 and CDR2 from the germline V gene are ENHRY and SYGVKD. V lost 3 bases and J lost 2, with 8 bases in between. The DNA of the CDR3 is TGTGCCATCAGTGAAGGCGGTACCTACAATGAGCAGTTCTTC. Translation: CAISEGGTYNEQFF.

This chain joins TRBV29-1 and TRBJ1-2; D may be TRBD1 (5 bases). V dropped 3 bases and J dropped 5 bases, with 10 bases sitting between them. The V gene's germline CDR1 is SQVTM and CDR2 ANQGSEA. The CDR3 spans 12 residues. CDR3 DNA sequence: TGCAGCGTTGACAGGGAAGGGTATGGCTACACCTTC. Translation: CSVDREGYGYTF.

J is TRBJ1-5 and V is TRBV7-8; 8 nucleotides match TRBD1. The CDR3 length is 19 residues. Germline values: CDR1 SGHVS, CDR2 FQNEAQ. V lost 1 base and J lost 0; bases outside the gene matches: 11. CDR3 in amino acids: CASSLGATGGLYSNQPQHF. In DNA, the CDR3 is TGTGCCAGCAGCTTAGGGGCCACAGGGGGACTTTATAGCAATCAGCCCCAGCATTTT.

The chain couples TRBV25-1 to TRBJ2-2; D unclear. The CDR3 spans 13 residues. Germline V gene sequence: CDR1 MGHDK, CDR2 SYGVNS. V shed 7 bases and J shed 1 base, with 7 bases lying between them. The CDR3 DNA is TGTGCCAGCATGCTGGAGAACACCGGGGAGCTGTTTTTT. Translation: CASMLENTGELFF.

This clone was found a few times. The chain links TRBV11-2 to TRBJ1-5; a possible D gene is TRBD1 (5 bases). V lost 0 bases to trimming and J lost 1 base, with 7 bases between them. This CDR3 has 15 residues. Germline lookup yields CDR1 SGHAT and CDR2 FQNNGV. The CDR3 sequence is CASSLEWDSNQPQHF. CDR3 sequence (DNA): TGTGCCAGCAGCTTAGAATGGGACAGCAATCAGCCCCAGCATTTT. Full variable domain (remainder filled in from reference TRBV11-2 and TRBJ1-5): EAGVAQSPRYKIIEKRQSVAFWCNPISGHATLYWYQQILGQGPKLLIQFQNNGVVDDSQLPKDRFSAERLKGVDSTLKIQPAKLEDSAVYLCASSLEWDSNQPQHFGDGTRLSIL.

The count of this clone is one. The chain uses TRBV7-9 and TRBJ2-5, with 13 bases identical to TRBD2. Germline loops: CDR1 SEHNR, CDR2 FQNEAQ (reference sequence). The CDR3 length is 17 residues. The junction had 5 bases not matched to a gene; V was cut back by 3 bases and J by 1 base. CDR3: CASSLRTSGGSQETQYF. CDR3 in DNA: TGTGCCAGCAGCTTGCGGACTAGCGGGGGAAGCCAAGAGACCCAGTACTTC.

The rearrangement joins TRBV12-5 to TRBJ2-1; 8 positions match TRBD2. V gave up 7 bases and J gave up 4 bases; unmatched junction bases: 9. CDR1 LGHNT and CDR2 FRNRAP come from the germline V gene. This CDR3 has 15 amino acids. Here the CDR3 reads CASAPLAGFYNEQFF. DNA of the CDR3: TGTGCTAGTGCTCCATTAGCGGGATTTTACAATGAGCAGTTCTTC.

This sequence joins TRBV6-1 and TRBJ2-1, with D uncertain. Trimming took off 7 bases at V and 0 bases at J, with 10 bases between the two ends. The CDR3 consists of 14 residues. Germline V gives CDR1 MNHNS, CDR2 SASEGT. The CDR3 DNA follows: TGTGCCAGCAAACTTCGTGGCTCCTACAATGAGCAGTTCTTC. Protein: CASKLRGSYNEQFF.

The rearrangement joins TRBV4-1 to TRBJ2-6; 9 bases align to TRBD1. This CDR3 region has 18 residues. Losses at the gene ends were 2 bases for V and 0 bases for J; bases not matched to a gene: 5. CDR1 is MGHRA, CDR2 YSYEKL, per germline. The CDR3 is CASSQTGTGPSGANVLTF. Written as DNA, the CDR3 is TGCGCCAGCAGCCAAACGGGGACAGGGCCCTCTGGGGCCAACGTCCTGACTTTC.

The genes are TRBV29-1 and TRBJ2-5, with 8 bases fitting TRBD1. The V segment lost 4 bases and the J segment 4 bases; nucleotides outside the gene matches: 14. The V gene's germline CDR1 is SQVTM and CDR2 ANQGSEA. This CDR3 spans 16 amino acids. DNA of the CDR3: TGCAGCGTTGGGGGGCAGGGGGCGGAGACGGGAGAGACCCAGTACTTC. This translates into CSVGGQGAETGETQYF. The full variable domain, rest sourced from reference TRBV29-1 and TRBJ2-5, is SAVISQKPSRDICQRGTSLTIQCQVDSQVTMMFWYRQQPGQSLTLIATANQGSEATYESGFVIDKFPISRPNLTFSTLTVSNMSPEDSSIYLCSVGGQGAETGETQYFGPGTRLLVL.

This rearrangement joins TRBV7-9 to TRBJ1-2, with D unresolved. Germline CDR1 is SEHNR and CDR2 is FQNEAQ (reference sequence). The CDR3 has 12 residues. V lost 1 base and J lost 4, with 4 bases in between. The CDR3 nucleotides are TGTGCCAGCAGCTTAGGTGGCTATGGCTACACCTTC. Its protein product is CASSLGGYGYTF.

V gene TRBV4-3 combines with J gene TRBJ2-1, with 9 bases identical to TRBD1. Unmatched junction bases numbered 4, after V lost 0 bases and J lost 4 bases. Germline lookup yields CDR1 LGHNA and CDR2 YSLEER. There are 16 residues in the CDR3. The CDR3 spells CASSQDRGTGYNEQFF. Written as DNA, the CDR3 is TGCGCCAGCAGCCAAGATCGTGGGACAGGGTACAATGAGCAGTTCTTC.

This clone was recorded a few times. This chain joins TRBV4-2 and TRBJ1-2, with a weak D call TRBD1 (6 bases). V lost 5 bases and J 7 bases, leaving 14 bases between the germline ends. CDR3 size: 13 residues. Germline CDR1 reads LGHNA; CDR2 reads YNFKEQ. CDR3 bases: TGTGCCAGCAGCTTTACAGGGCTCTCTGGCTACACCTTC. As protein: CASSFTGLSGYTF.

This chain uses TRBV10-3 with TRBJ1-1; 7 positions agree with TRBD1. Germline V gene sequence: CDR1 ENHRY, CDR2 SYGVKD. There are 14 residues in the CDR3. The junction had 6 bases not matched to a gene; V was cut back by 5 bases and J by 3 bases. The CDR3 sequence is CAISPGQSYTEAFF. The DNA of the CDR3 is TGTGCCATCAGTCCGGGACAGAGTTACACTGAAGCTTTCTTT.

V gene TRBV6-5 combines with J gene TRBJ1-4; TRBD1 is a possible D gene (5 bases). Trimming removed 5 bases from V and 0 bases from J, with 10 bases in between. Germline loops: CDR1 MNHEY, CDR2 SVGAGI. This CDR3 comprises 15 residues. Written as DNA, the CDR3 is TGTGCCAGCAGTCGGGACTCCACAACTAATGAAAAACTGTTTTTT. Translated, it gives CASSRDSTTNEKLFF.